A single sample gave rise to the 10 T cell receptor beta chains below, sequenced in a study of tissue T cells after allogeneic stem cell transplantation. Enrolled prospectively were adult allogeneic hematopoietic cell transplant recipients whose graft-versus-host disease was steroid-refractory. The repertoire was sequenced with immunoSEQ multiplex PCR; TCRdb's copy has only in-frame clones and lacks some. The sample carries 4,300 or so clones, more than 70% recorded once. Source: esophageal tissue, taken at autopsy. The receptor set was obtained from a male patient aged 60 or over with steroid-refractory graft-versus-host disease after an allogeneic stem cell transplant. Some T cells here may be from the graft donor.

The CDR3 protein is CASSLGRVNSPLHF. CDR3 DNA: TGTGCCAGCAGCTTAGGCAGAGTTAATTCACCCCTCCACTTT. The chain uses TRBV11-1 and TRBJ1-6; D uncertain. The CDR3 loop spans 14 amino acids. Germline values: CDR1 SGHAT, CDR2 FQDESV (reference sequence). With 1 base removed from V and 6 bases from J, the gap between germline ends came to 7 bases.

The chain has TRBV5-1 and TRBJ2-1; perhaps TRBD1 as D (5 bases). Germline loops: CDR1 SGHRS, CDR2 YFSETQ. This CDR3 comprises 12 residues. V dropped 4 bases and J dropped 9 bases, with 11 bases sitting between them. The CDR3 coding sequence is TGCGCCAGCAGCCCCCAGGGAAGTGAGCAGTTCTTC. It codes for CASSPQGSEQFF.

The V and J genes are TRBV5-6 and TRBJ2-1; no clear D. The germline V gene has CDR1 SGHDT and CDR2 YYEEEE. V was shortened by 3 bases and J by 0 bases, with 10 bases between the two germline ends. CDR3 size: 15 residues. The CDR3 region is CASSSRPHSYNEQFF. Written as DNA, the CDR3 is TGTGCCAGCAGCTCCCGGCCTCACTCCTACAATGAGCAGTTCTTC.

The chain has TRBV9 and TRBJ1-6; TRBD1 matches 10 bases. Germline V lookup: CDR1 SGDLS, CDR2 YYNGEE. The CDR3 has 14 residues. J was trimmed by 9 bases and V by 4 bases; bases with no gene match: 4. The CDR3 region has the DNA TGTGCCAGCAGCCCGGGACAGGGGAGTTCACCCCTCCACTTT. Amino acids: CASSPGQGSSPLHF.

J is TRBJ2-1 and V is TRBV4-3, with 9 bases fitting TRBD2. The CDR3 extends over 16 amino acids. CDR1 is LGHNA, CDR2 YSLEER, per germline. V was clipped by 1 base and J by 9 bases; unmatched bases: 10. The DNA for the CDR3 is TGCGCCAGCAGCCAAGCCAGCGGGGGGAGTCTCCCTGAGCAGTTCTTC. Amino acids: CASSQASGGSLPEQFF.

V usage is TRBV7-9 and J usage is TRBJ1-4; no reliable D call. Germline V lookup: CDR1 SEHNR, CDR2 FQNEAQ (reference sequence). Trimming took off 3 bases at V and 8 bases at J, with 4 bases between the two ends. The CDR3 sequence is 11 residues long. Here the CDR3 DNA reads TGTGCCAGCAGCTTGAGAGAAAAACTGTTTTTT. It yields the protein CASSLREKLFF.

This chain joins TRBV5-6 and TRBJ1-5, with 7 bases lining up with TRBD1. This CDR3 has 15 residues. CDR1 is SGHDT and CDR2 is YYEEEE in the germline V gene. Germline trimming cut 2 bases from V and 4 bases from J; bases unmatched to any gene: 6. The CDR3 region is CASSFWPGGNQPQHF. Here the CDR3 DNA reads TGTGCCAGCAGCTTTTGGCCAGGGGGAAATCAGCCCCAGCATTTT.

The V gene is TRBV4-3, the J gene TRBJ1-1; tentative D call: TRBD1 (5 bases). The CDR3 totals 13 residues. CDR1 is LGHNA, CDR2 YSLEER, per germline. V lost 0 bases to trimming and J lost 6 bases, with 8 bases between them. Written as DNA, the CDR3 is TGCGCCAGCAGCCAAGATGAGACAGCTGAAGCTTTCTTT. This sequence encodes CASSQDETAEAFF.

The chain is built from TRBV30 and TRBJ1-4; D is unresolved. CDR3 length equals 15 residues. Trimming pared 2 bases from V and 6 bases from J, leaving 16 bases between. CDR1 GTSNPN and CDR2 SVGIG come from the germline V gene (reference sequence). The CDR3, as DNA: TGTGCCTGGAGTTTTGGCAGCGGGTTCGATGAAAAACTGTTTTTT. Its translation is CAWSFGSGFDEKLFF.

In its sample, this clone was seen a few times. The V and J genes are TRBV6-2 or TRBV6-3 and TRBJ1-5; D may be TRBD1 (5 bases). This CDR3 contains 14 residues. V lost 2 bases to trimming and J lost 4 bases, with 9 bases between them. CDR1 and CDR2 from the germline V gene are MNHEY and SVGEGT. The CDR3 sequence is CASSYRAGNQPQHF. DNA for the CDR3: TGTGCCAGCAGTTACAGGGCAGGGAATCAGCCCCAGCATTTT.